This TCR beta chain comes out of a study of Ad26.COV2.S vaccination and SARS-CoV-2 variants. Germline values: CDR1 SNHLY, CDR2 FYNNEI. V was pared by 0 bases and J by 2 bases, with 10 bases of the junction left unmatched. CDR3 length equals 18 residues. Regarding treatment: some 20 received Ad26.COV2.S at low or high dose, single or two shots; five or six received placebo; per-sample allocation not given. Day 63 after the first vaccine or placebo injection was the time point for sampling. An 18-55-year-old adult in Boston served as donor. Using immunoSEQ multiplex PCR, the repertoire was profiled, and TCRdb retains in-frame clones only, with some absent. The sample includes 350,000 to 500,000 clones, roughly 90% of them seen just once. The table lists this clone with a count of one.

The specimen comprised peripheral blood, sampled in a trial of Ad26.COV2.S vaccine versus placebo. The sequence was obtained from a person between 18 and 60 years old who received the Ad26.COV2.S COVID-19 vaccine or a placebo. The chain uses TRBV2 and TRBJ2-1, with TRBD1 matching over 7 bases. The DNA of the CDR3 is TGTGCCAGCAGTGAAGCGGTATCTCGGACAGGTACCTACAATGAGCAGTTCTTC. The encoded protein is CASSEAVSRTGTYNEQFF.